The 19 T cell receptor beta chains below all came from one sample that was sequenced in a study of blood T cell repertoires in COVID-19. Clones were sequenced by immunoSEQ multiplex PCR, and TCRdb holds only the in-frame ones, with some missing. The table lists 140,000 to 150,000 clones, about 90% of them singletons. Sequenced material: PBMCs or T cells enriched from blood (not recorded which). The receptors shown here come from a woman in her thirties or forties who had been exposed to COVID-19.

This chain uses TRBV29-1 with TRBJ1-2; 9 bases are shared with TRBD1. With V trimmed by 4 bases and J by 6 bases, 9 bases remained unmatched. The CDR3 totals 14 residues. The germline CDR1 and CDR2 sequences are SQVTM and ANQGSEA. The CDR3 loop is CSVGTGGARDGYTF. The DNA for the CDR3 is TGCAGCGTTGGAACAGGGGGCGCAAGGGATGGCTACACCTTC.

This chain connects TRBV27 to TRBJ2-3, with 10 bases lining up with TRBD2. There are 18 residues in the CDR3. V lost 7 bases to trimming and J lost 1 base; unmatched junction nucleotides: 14. The germline V gene has CDR1 MNHEY and CDR2 SMNVEV (reference sequence). CDR3 coding DNA: TGTGCCAGCAAGGGCTGGGTCCTAGCGGGAGACCGCACAGATACGCAGTATTTT. This gives the protein CASKGWVLAGDRTDTQYF.

This chain links TRBV18 with TRBJ2-7; 8 nucleotides line up with TRBD2. Trimming took 0 bases from V and 7 from J; bases not matched to a gene: 2. CDR3 length: 13 amino acids. CDR1 and CDR2 (germline): KGHSH, LQKENI. The CDR3 sequence: CASSPPKREEQYF. The CDR3 coding sequence is TGTGCCAGCTCACCACCGAAGCGGGAGGAGCAGTACTTC. Filled out from reference TRBV18 and TRBJ2-7, the complete variable domain reads NAGVMQNPRHLVRRRGQEARLRCSPMKGHSHVYWYRQLPEEGLKFMVYLQKENIIDESGMPKERFSAEFPKEGPSILRIQQVVRGDSAAYFCASSPPKREEQYFGPGTRLTVT.

The rearrangement links TRBV9 to TRBJ2-1; D possibly corresponds to TRBD2 (5 bases). This CDR3 has 16 residues. V lost 3 bases and J 5 bases, leaving 18 bases between the germline ends. From germline, CDR1 is SGDLS and CDR2 YYNGEE. CDR3 DNA: TGTGCCAGCAGCGAGAAGGGAGCGGTTGGGAACAATGAGCAGTTCTTC. Residues: CASSEKGAVGNNEQFF.

The rearrangement joins TRBV10-3 to TRBJ1-2, with 8 bases matching TRBD1. This CDR3 is 15 amino acids long. Trimming at V came to 8 bases and at J to 4 bases, leaving 12 bases not matched to a gene. Germline V gene data show CDR1 as ENHRY and CDR2 as SYGVKD. The CDR3 DNA reads as TGTGCCATCGCGCGCACCGGACAGGGCAGCTATGGCTACACCTTC. Residues: CAIARTGQGSYGYTF.

This clone was counted a single time. This sequence joins TRBV9 and TRBJ1-2; D is perhaps TRBD1 (6 bases). The CDR3 covers 16 residues. Looked up from germline, CDR1 is SGDLS and CDR2 is YYNGEE. V lost 4 bases and J 4 bases, leaving 20 bases between the germline ends. This chain's CDR3 is CASSPSGTLMGYGYTF. The CDR3 DNA sequence: TGTGCCAGCAGCCCTTCTGGGACACTCATGGGCTATGGCTACACCTTC. Filled out from reference TRBV9 and TRBJ1-2, the complete variable domain reads DSGVTQTPKHLITATGQRVTLRCSPRSGDLSVYWYQQSLDQGLQFLIQYYNGEERAKGNILERFSAQQFPDLHSELNLSSLELGDSALYFCASSPSGTLMGYGYTFGSGTRLTVV.

In DNA form, the CDR3 reads TGTGCCAGCAGTTCCCTGCCCGAGTTCGGCTACACCTTC. Translated, it gives CASSSLPEFGYTF. This rearrangement joins TRBV27 to TRBJ1-2; the D is unclear. There are 13 residues in the CDR3. Germline V gives CDR1 MNHEY, CDR2 SMNVEV (reference sequence). Between the trimmed V and J ends, which lost 4 bases and 8 bases, there was a span of 14 bases.

The chain couples TRBV20-1 to TRBJ1-2, with 7 positions matching TRBD1. This CDR3 is 14 amino acids long. In germline, CDR1 is DFQATT, CDR2 SNEGSKA (reference sequence). J lost 4 bases, V lost 3 bases, and 8 bases had no gene match. In DNA, the CDR3 is TGCAGTGCTAGTCCCCCGGGACAGAGCTATGGCTACACCTTC. The encoded protein is CSASPPGQSYGYTF.

The chain is built from TRBV7-9 and TRBJ2-1; TRBD2 might be the D (5 bases). The V gene lost 5 bases and the J gene lost 3 bases, with 14 bases spanning the gap. CDR3 size: 15 residues. Germline CDR1 SEHNR, CDR2 FQNEAQ (reference sequence). This CDR3 is CASSPPSGIYNEQFF. CDR3 nucleotides: TGTGCCAGCAGCCCCCCCTCGGGGATCTACAATGAGCAGTTCTTC.

This chain joins TRBV6-5 and TRBJ1-1; D remains unclear. Germline CDR1 is MNHEY and CDR2 is SVGAGI. The CDR3 extends over 14 amino acids. V lost 0 bases to trimming and J lost 11 bases, with 16 bases between them. The DNA of the CDR3 is TGTGCCAGCAGTTACTCGACCAGGCTGATGTCTGCTTTCTTT. Its protein product is CASSYSTRLMSAFF.

The rearrangement joins TRBV12-3 or TRBV12-4 to TRBJ1-5, with D uncertain. The V end was cut by 3 bases, the J end by 11 bases, with 14 bases between. This CDR3 comprises 13 residues. The CDR3 loop is CASSFEGRVAQHF. CDR3 bases: TGTGCCAGCAGTTTCGAGGGTAGAGTAGCCCAGCATTTT.

V and J are TRBV5-4 and TRBJ2-3; 7 bases are a match to TRBD1. Trimming at V came to 1 base and at J to 5 bases, leaving 1 base not matched to a gene. Germline V gene data show CDR1 as SGHNT and CDR2 as YYREEE (reference sequence). The CDR3 consists of 13 residues. In DNA form, the CDR3 reads TGTGCCAGCAGCTTGCAGGGGGAAGATACGCAGTATTTT. Translated: CASSLQGEDTQYF.

This rearrangement joins TRBV7-9 to TRBJ1-4; D is undetermined. Germline CDR1 and CDR2: SEHNR and FQNEAQ (reference sequence). This CDR3 comprises 14 residues. V lost 5 bases, J lost 3 bases, and 10 bases lay in between. The CDR3 DNA reads TGTGCCAGCAGCATCGACTCGGCTAATGAAAAACTGTTTTTT. Translating it yields CASSIDSANEKLFF. The full variable domain, with the rest looked up from reference TRBV7-9 and TRBJ1-4, is DTGVSQNPRHKITKRGQNVTFRCDPISEHNRLYWYRQTLGQGPEFLTYFQNEAQLEKSRLLSDRFSAERPKGSFSTLEIQRTEQGDSAMYLCASSIDSANEKLFFGSGTQLSVL.

The chain links TRBV7-9 to TRBJ1-1, with a possible D match to TRBD1 (6 bases). Trimming took off 4 bases at V and 4 bases at J, with 13 bases between the two ends. The CDR3 runs 14 residues. Germline V gives CDR1 SEHNR, CDR2 FQNEAQ (reference sequence). As DNA, the CDR3 is TGTGCCAGCAGCTCACAGGGATCCAGCACTGAAGCTTTCTTT. Amino acids: CASSSQGSSTEAFF. The whole variable domain, remainder taken from reference TRBV7-9 and TRBJ1-1, is DTGVSQNPRHKITKRGQNVTFRCDPISEHNRLYWYRQTLGQGPEFLTYFQNEAQLEKSRLLSDRFSAERPKGSFSTLEIQRTEQGDSAMYLCASSSQGSSTEAFFGQGTRLTVV.

The V call is TRBV7-9, the J call TRBJ1-1, with 9 bases identical to TRBD1. Germline CDR1 reads SEHNR; CDR2 reads FQNEAQ (reference sequence). The CDR3 sequence is 14 residues long. The ends lost 11 bases at V and 4 bases at J; junction bases unmatched: 11. CDR3 sequence (DNA): TGTGCCGAAAGGGAACAGGGGGCCACCACTGAAGCTTTCTTT. Its translation is CAEREQGATTEAFF. The complete variable domain, with remaining parts taken from reference TRBV7-9 and TRBJ1-1, reads DTGVSQNPRHKITKRGQNVTFRCDPISEHNRLYWYRQTLGQGPEFLTYFQNEAQLEKSRLLSDRFSAERPKGSFSTLEIQRTEQGDSAMYLCAEREQGATTEAFFGQGTRLTVV.

The chain employs TRBV19 and TRBJ1-4; no reliable D call. CDR3 length: 13 residues. V lost 5 bases to trimming and J lost 3 bases, with 7 bases between them. Germline-derived CDR1 and CDR2 are LNHDA and SQIVND (reference sequence). This chain's CDR3 is CASSSRSNEKLFF. The CDR3 nucleotides are TGTGCCAGTAGTTCGCGGTCTAATGAAAAACTGTTTTTT.

CDR3 sequence reads: CASSVAGLESPLHF. The CDR3 DNA reads as TGTGCCAGCAGCGTAGCAGGGCTGGAGTCACCCCTCCACTTT. V and J are TRBV9 and TRBJ1-6; a possible D gene is TRBD1 (5 bases). The CDR3 has 14 amino acids. Per germline, CDR1 SGDLS and CDR2 YYNGEE. Trimming took off 0 bases at V and 10 bases at J, with 11 bases between the two ends.

The chain couples TRBV18 to TRBJ2-1; 11 bases line up with TRBD2. Trimming cost V 8 bases and J 9 bases; bases outside gene matches: 9. Germline values: CDR1 KGHSH, CDR2 LQKENI. The CDR3 covers 14 residues. The CDR3 region has the DNA TGTGCCAGCGCTGAACTAGCGGGAGAGGCTGAGCAGTTCTTC. It encodes CASAELAGEAEQFF.

The V call is TRBV6-5, the J call TRBJ1-1; D may be TRBD1 (6 bases). The germline gives CDR1 MNHEY, CDR2 SVGAGI. The CDR3 extends over 13 amino acids. The V end lost 10 bases, the J end lost 7 bases, and 19 bases lay between the germline ends. CDR3 sequence reads: CATVKDSRNEAFF. DNA of the CDR3: TGTGCCACCGTTAAGGACAGCCGTAATGAAGCTTTCTTT.